The clone carrying this T cell receptor beta chain appeared a single time. Its specificity is not known. PCR employed 60 Vbeta and 13 Jbeta primers. Measured with immunoSEQ multiplex PCR; TCRdb has only the in-frame clones, and not every one. The sample gives more than 150,000 clones, over 80% of which show up once; about 1.6% is in the top ten. The data originate from a study of cytomegalovirus exposure and HLA in healthy donors. The CDR3 has 15 amino acids. Germline V gene lookup returns CDR1 MDHEN and CDR2 SYDVKM. Trimming removed 6 bases from V and 3 bases from J; junction bases left unmatched: 8. General observations from the study: Later on, an analysis tied around 17,000 TCR beta sequences to HLA alleles at 0.05 false discovery rate. According to the study, around 180 TCR beta chains were cytomegalovirus-associated. Analyzed later, association rates of TCRs varied across HLA loci, with DRB1 most and HLA-C fewest.

This clonotype was sampled from a man between 50 and 59 years old in good health and CMV-seronegative. The rearrangement uses TRBV28 and TRBJ2-3, with TRBD2 matching over 8 bases. Sequenced sample: PBMCs. Written as DNA, the CDR3 is TGTGCCAGCAGCCTTAGAATAGCGGGGACAGATACGCAGTATTTT. It translates to CASSLRIAGTDTQYF.